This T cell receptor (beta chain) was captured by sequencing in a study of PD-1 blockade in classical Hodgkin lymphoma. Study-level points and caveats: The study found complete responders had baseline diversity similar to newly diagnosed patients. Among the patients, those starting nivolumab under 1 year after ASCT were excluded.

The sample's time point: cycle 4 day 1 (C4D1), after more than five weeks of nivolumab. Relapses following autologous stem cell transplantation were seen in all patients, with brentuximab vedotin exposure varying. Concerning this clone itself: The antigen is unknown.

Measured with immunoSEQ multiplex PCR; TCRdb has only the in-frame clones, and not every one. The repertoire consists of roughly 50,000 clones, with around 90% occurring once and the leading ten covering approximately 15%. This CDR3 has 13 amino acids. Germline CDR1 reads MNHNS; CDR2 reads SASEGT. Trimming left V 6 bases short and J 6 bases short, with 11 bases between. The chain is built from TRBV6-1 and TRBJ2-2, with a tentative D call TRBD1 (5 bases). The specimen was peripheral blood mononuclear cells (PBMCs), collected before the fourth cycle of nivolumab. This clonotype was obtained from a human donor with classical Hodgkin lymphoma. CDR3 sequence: CASSHSGPGELFF. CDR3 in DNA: TGTGCCAGCAGCCACTCAGGGCCCGGGGAGCTGTTTTTT.